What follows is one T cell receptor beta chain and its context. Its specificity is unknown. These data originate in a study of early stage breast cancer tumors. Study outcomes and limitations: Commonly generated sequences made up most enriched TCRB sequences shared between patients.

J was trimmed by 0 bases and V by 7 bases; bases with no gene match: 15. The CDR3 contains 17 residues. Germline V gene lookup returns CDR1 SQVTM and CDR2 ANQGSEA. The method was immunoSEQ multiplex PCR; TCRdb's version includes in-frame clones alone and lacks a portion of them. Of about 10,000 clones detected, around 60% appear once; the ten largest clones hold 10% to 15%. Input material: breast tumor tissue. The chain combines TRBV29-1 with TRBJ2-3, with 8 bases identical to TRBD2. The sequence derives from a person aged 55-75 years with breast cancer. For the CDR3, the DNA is TGCAGCGCTAGTTGGCTAGCGGGTGGCCCTAGCACAGATACGCAGTATTTT. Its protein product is CSASWLAGGPSTDTQYF.